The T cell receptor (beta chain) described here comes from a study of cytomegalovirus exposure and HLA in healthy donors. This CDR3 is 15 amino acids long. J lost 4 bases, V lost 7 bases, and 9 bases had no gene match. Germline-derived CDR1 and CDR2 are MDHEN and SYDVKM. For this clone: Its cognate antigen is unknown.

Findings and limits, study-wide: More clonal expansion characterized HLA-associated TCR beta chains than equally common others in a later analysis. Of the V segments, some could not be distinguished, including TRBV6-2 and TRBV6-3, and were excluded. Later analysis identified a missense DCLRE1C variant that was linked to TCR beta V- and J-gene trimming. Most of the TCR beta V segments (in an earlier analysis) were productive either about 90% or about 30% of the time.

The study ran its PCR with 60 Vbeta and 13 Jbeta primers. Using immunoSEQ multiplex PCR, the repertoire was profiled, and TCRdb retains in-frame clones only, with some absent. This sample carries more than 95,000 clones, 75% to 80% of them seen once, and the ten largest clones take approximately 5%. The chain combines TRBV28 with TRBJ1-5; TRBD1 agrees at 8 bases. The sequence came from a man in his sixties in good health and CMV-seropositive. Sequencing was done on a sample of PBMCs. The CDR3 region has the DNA TGTGCCAGCACTGCCGGACAGGGAGGAAATCAGCCCCAGCATTTT. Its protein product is CASTAGQGGNQPQHF.